The sequence of this TCR beta chain was determined in a study of cytomegalovirus exposure and HLA in healthy donors. Whole-study context: The 120 validation repertoires, a later analysis reported, used the same platform as the approximately 670 repertoires from the first cohort. Study-wide points: Some TCR beta chains (over 150 of them) were listed as cytomegalovirus-associated. Published work reported that the classifier diagnosed cytomegalovirus status with high specificity and sensitivity.

Assay used: immunoSEQ multiplex PCR; TCRdb lists only in-frame clones, some missing. The profile covers roughly 90,000 clones, with approximately 93% appearing a single time and approximately 1% taken by the ten largest. Germline V gene data show CDR1 as LNHNV and CDR2 as YYDKDF (reference sequence). The V gene end was trimmed by 8 bases and the J gene end by 6 bases; junction bases not matched to a gene: 3. This CDR3 spans 12 amino acids. Details on this clone: The antigen remains undetermined.

Input material: PBMCs. The sequence was obtained from a woman aged 25 to 39 in good health and CMV-seropositive. The chain recombines TRBV15 with TRBJ2-2; 7 bases map to TRBD2. The CDR3 DNA is TGTGCCACCCGGGCGGGAGCCGGGGAGCTGTTTTTT. Residues: CATRAGAGELFF. The full variable domain, its missing parts supplied by reference TRBV15 and TRBJ2-2, is DAMVIQNPRYQVTQFGKPVTLSCSQTLNHNVMYWYQQKSSQAPKLLFHYYDKDFNNEADTPDNFQSRRPNTSFCFLDIRSPGLGDTAMYLCATRAGAGELFFGEGSRLTVL.